The subject of this entry is one T cell receptor beta chain. Distinct nucleotide sequences in the sample also encode this CDR3. Positively selected for CCR7, the CD45RO-negative cells used as naive CD8 cells excluded terminally differentiated effector memory CD45RA+ cells. Sequenced by immunoSEQ multiplex PCR; TCRdb stores in-frame clones only, minus some. This table has 560,000 or so clones, roughly 96% appearing once. These data belong to a study of shared clonotypes between healthy human individuals. The germline gives CDR1 SGHRS, CDR2 YFSETQ. The CDR3 totals 15 residues. V was cut by 0 bases and J by 5 bases, with 11 bases left in between.

The chain employs TRBV5-1 and TRBJ1-4; a weak D match, TRBD1 (5 bases). The material sequenced was naive CD8+ T cells sorted from blood. This receptor was obtained from a woman aged 25 to 39 in good health. The CDR3 DNA reads TGCGCCAGCAGCTTGGTTTCGGGGCGGAATGAAAAACTGTTTTTT. Its protein is CASSLVSGRNEKLFF.